These 32 T cell receptor beta chains originate from one sample sequenced in a study of cytomegalovirus exposure and HLA in healthy donors. A multiplex PCR was run with 60 Vbeta primers and 13 Jbeta primers. The method was immunoSEQ multiplex PCR; TCRdb's version includes in-frame clones alone and lacks a portion of them. The sample carries fewer than 250,000 clones, roughly 80% recorded once. The source material was PBMCs. The source of these receptors is a man in his forties or fifties in good health and CMV-seronegative.

In its sample, this clone was seen a few times. The chain uses TRBV5-4 and TRBJ1-6; the D gene is possibly TRBD1 (6 bases). The CDR3 spans 13 residues. CDR1 and CDR2 from the germline V gene are SGHNT and YYREEE (reference sequence). The V end was cut by 4 bases, the J end by 6 bases, with 8 bases between. CDR3 region: CASSGDTNSPLHF. Written as DNA, the CDR3 is TGTGCCAGCAGCGGGGACACTAATTCACCCCTCCACTTT.

The chain couples TRBV5-4 to TRBJ2-7; D is ambiguous. The CDR3 length is 13 residues. Trimming took 3 bases from V and 1 from J, leaving 8 bases between them. Germline V gene lookup returns CDR1 SGHNT and CDR2 YYREEE (reference sequence). DNA of the CDR3: TGTGCCAGCAGCTCCGACTCTTCCTACGAGCAGTACTTC. It translates to CASSSDSSYEQYF.

The rearrangement links TRBV15 to TRBJ1-4; TRBD1 aligns across 9 bases. Trimming removed 4 bases from V and 4 bases from J; junction bases left unmatched: 10. Germline V gives CDR1 LNHNV, CDR2 YYDKDF (reference sequence). This CDR3 comprises 17 residues. The CDR3, as DNA: TGTGCCACCAGCACCTTACCGGGACAGGGCCTTAATGAAAAACTGTTTTTT. Translation: CATSTLPGQGLNEKLFF.

CDR3 nucleotides: TGTGCCAGCAGCTTAGAGAAAGGGGAGGATGGCTACACCTTC. Residues: CASSLEKGEDGYTF. This chain uses TRBV7-6 with TRBJ1-2; D possibly corresponds to TRBD1 (5 bases). The CDR3 has 14 amino acids. V lost 1 base, J lost 6 bases, and 12 bases lay in between. The V gene's germline CDR1 is SGHVS and CDR2 FNYEAQ.

The chain has TRBV10-2 and TRBJ2-2; TRBD2 aligns across 8 bases. The V and J ends lost 7 bases and 5 bases, in that order; junction bases with no gene match: 3. Per the germline V gene, CDR1 is WSHSY and CDR2 is SAAADI. The CDR3 has 13 residues. CDR3 residues: CASKGLETGELFF. The CDR3 bases are TGCGCCAGCAAGGGACTAGAGACCGGGGAGCTGTTTTTT.

The V call is TRBV7-2, the J call TRBJ1-2; the D is unclear. Germline CDR1 and CDR2: SGHTA and FQGNSA. There are 12 residues in the CDR3. V was clipped by 5 bases and J by 8 bases, with 12 bases between them. The CDR3 region has the DNA TGTGCCAGCAGCCAAACCAGAGGAGGCTACACCTTC. Its protein is CASSQTRGGYTF. The full variable domain, rest sourced from reference TRBV7-2 and TRBJ1-2, is GAGVSQSPSNKVTEKGKDVELRCDPISGHTALYWYRQSLGQGLEFLIYFQGNSAPDKSGLPSDRFSAERTGGSVSTLTIQRTQQEDSAVYLCASSQTRGGYTFGSGTRLTVV.

The chain is built from TRBV9 and TRBJ2-5, with 10 positions matching TRBD1. The tail of the sequence fits TRBJ2-7 better, so the J call may be wrong. The germline CDR1 and CDR2 sequences are SGDLS and YYNGEE. The CDR3 spans 14 residues. CDR3: CASSLGQGDYEQYF. CDR3 nucleotides: TGTGCCAGCAGCTTAGGACAGGGGGACTACGAGCAGTACTTC.

The J gene is TRBJ2-7, the V gene TRBV7-9; TRBD1 might be the D (5 bases). CDR3 length: 12 residues. CDR1 SEHNR and CDR2 FQNEAQ come from the germline V gene (reference sequence). This CDR3 is CSTQDNRAEQYF. CDR3 in DNA: TGTTCCACCCAGGACAACCGCGCCGAGCAGTACTTC.

The chain links TRBV4-2 to TRBJ1-4, with 9 positions matching TRBD1. Trimming took 0 bases from V and 0 from J; bases not matched to a gene: 11. Germline CDR1 and CDR2: LGHNA and YNFKEQ. The CDR3 covers 20 residues. The CDR3 sequence is CASSQEVTDRGFSTNEKLFF. The CDR3 nucleotides are TGTGCCAGCAGCCAAGAAGTTACGGACAGGGGATTCTCAACTAATGAAAAACTGTTTTTT.

This chain links TRBV4-1 with TRBJ1-1, with 8 bases lining up with TRBD1. The V and J ends lost 4 bases and 1 base, in that order; junction bases with no gene match: 8. The CDR3 loop spans 16 amino acids. Germline-derived CDR1 and CDR2 are MGHRA and YSYEKL. Written as DNA, the CDR3 is TGCGCCAGCAGCCCCGTAGGACAGGGCGAGAACACTGAAGCTTTCTTT. Encoded protein: CASSPVGQGENTEAFF.

The chain uses TRBV7-2 and TRBJ2-1, with D uncertain. The CDR3 contains 12 residues. CDR1 and CDR2 from the germline V gene are SGHTA and FQGNSA. V shed 5 bases and J shed 9 bases, with 11 bases lying between them. The CDR3 region is CASSKTGGEQFF. In DNA form, the CDR3 reads TGTGCCAGCAGCAAAACTGGTGGTGAGCAGTTCTTC.

The V gene is TRBV28, the J gene TRBJ2-2, with D perhaps TRBD2 (6 bases). Trimming stripped 4 bases from V and 3 bases from J, with 9 bases between. This CDR3 is 14 amino acids long. CDR1 MDHEN and CDR2 SYDVKM come from the germline V gene. Here the CDR3 DNA reads TGTGCCAGCAGTTGGGGCGGGGACACCGGGGAGCTGTTTTTT. This codes for CASSWGGDTGELFF.

This clone was seen more than once but under ten times. This chain links TRBV30 with TRBJ1-2; D may be TRBD1 (6 bases). Trimming removed 5 bases at V and 5 bases at J, with 9 bases between. The CDR3 runs to 11 residues. CDR1 and CDR2 (germline): GTSNPN, SVGIG (reference sequence). The DNA of the CDR3 is TGTGCCTGGGACAGGCTTTATGGCTACACCTTC. It specifies CAWDRLYGYTF.

The gene calls are TRBV11-1 and TRBJ2-1; D is possibly TRBD1 (5 bases). V lost 1 base, J lost 10 bases, and 8 bases lay in between. CDR3 length equals 12 residues. The germline V gene encodes CDR1 SGHAT and CDR2 FQDESV (reference sequence). In DNA form, the CDR3 reads TGTGCCAGCAGCTTAGAGGGGCAGGAGCAGTTCTTC. Amino acid sequence: CASSLEGQEQFF.

The chain is built from TRBV23-1 and TRBJ1-4; TRBD1 agrees at 8 bases. TRBV23-1 is an ORF for which the function is uncertain. This CDR3 has 15 amino acids. V gave up 8 bases and J gave up 10 bases; unmatched junction bases: 15. The CDR3 region is CASSGKLQGVGKLFF. For the CDR3, the DNA is TGCGCCAGCTCTGGGAAGTTACAGGGGGTTGGAAAACTGTTTTTT.

The V call is TRBV5-4, the J call TRBJ2-5; 8 positions agree with TRBD2. With 4 bases clipped from V and 3 bases from J, the junction kept 11 bases outside the gene matches. The CDR3 loop spans 16 amino acids. Germline CDR1 and CDR2: SGHNT and YYREEE (reference sequence). The CDR3 loop reads CASSQRGGGVKETQYF. CDR3 nucleotide sequence: TGTGCCAGCAGCCAACGGGGGGGAGGGGTCAAAGAGACCCAGTACTTC.

This clone showed up just once. For the CDR3, the DNA is TGCGCCAGCAGCCAAGATGGCGGCCTAGATACGCAGTATTTT. As protein: CASSQDGGLDTQYF. This chain links TRBV4-3 with TRBJ2-3; D gene uncertain. This CDR3 spans 14 amino acids. The V gene lost 0 bases and the J gene lost 5 bases, with 9 bases spanning the gap. Germline lookup yields CDR1 LGHNA and CDR2 YSLEER.

The V call is TRBV30, the J call TRBJ2-1; no firm D call. The CDR3 is made up of 11 amino acids. The germline gives CDR1 GTSNPN, CDR2 SVGIG (reference sequence). Between the trimmed V and J ends, which lost 3 bases and 14 bases, there was a span of 14 bases. CDR3 nucleotides: TGTGCCTGGAGGAGCGAGACTGTTGAGTTCTTC. Protein product: CAWRSETVEFF.

The V and J genes are TRBV10-2 and TRBJ2-2; the match to TRBD1 covers 8 bases. CDR1 and CDR2 from the germline V gene are WSHSY and SAAADI. Losses at the gene ends were 3 bases for V and 7 bases for J; bases not matched to a gene: 1. The CDR3 consists of 13 residues. The DNA for the CDR3 is TGCGCCAGCAGTGATGGGACAGGCGGGGAGCTGTTTTTT. Translating it yields CASSDGTGGELFF.

This clone was picked up a small number of times. DNA of the CDR3: TGCGCCAGCAGCCAATTATCGCAGGGATCGGGTCAGCCCCAGCATTTT. This translates into CASSQLSQGSGQPQHF. The gene calls are TRBV4-1 and TRBJ1-5; maybe TRBD1 (5 bases). In germline, CDR1 is MGHRA, CDR2 YSYEKL. The CDR3 covers 16 residues. V was pared by 2 bases and J by 6 bases, with 17 bases between.

This chain joins TRBV19 and TRBJ1-5; TRBD1 matches 7 bases. CDR1 is LNHDA, CDR2 SQIVND, per germline (reference sequence). The V gene end was trimmed by 5 bases and the J gene end by 4 bases; junction bases not matched to a gene: 11. The CDR3 has 16 amino acids. The CDR3 DNA reads as TGTGCCAGTAGTTCCTACAGGGGAAGTATTAATCAGCCCCAGCATTTT. This translates into CASSSYRGSINQPQHF.

The chain employs TRBV4-1 and TRBJ2-7; 7 nucleotides match TRBD1. The length of the CDR3 is 13 residues. CDR1 and CDR2 from the germline V gene are MGHRA and YSYEKL. The V segment lost 4 bases and the J segment 6 bases; nucleotides outside the gene matches: 6. The CDR3 here is CASSRLTGVEQYF. The CDR3 DNA reads TGCGCCAGCAGCCGACTAACAGGGGTCGAGCAGTACTTC.

This rearrangement joins TRBV28 to TRBJ2-7; D is undetermined. V was clipped by 10 bases and J by 1 base, with 23 bases between them. The CDR3 has 16 residues. Germline V gene data show CDR1 as MDHEN and CDR2 as SYDVKM. The CDR3 spells CAITPSPSSPSYEQYF. The CDR3 nucleotides are TGTGCCATCACGCCGTCTCCTAGTTCCCCTTCCTACGAGCAGTACTTC.

V gene TRBV27 combines with J gene TRBJ2-2; 9 nucleotides align to TRBD2. CDR1 and CDR2 (germline): MNHEY, SMNVEV (reference sequence). With V trimmed by 4 bases and J by 6 bases, 6 bases remained unmatched. The CDR3 is 15 amino acids. The CDR3 DNA sequence: TGTGCCAGCAGTTCGCTAGCGGGACCAGCCGGGGAGCTGTTTTTT. Translating gives CASSSLAGPAGELFF.

This chain links TRBV7-2 with TRBJ2-1; 11 positions match TRBD1. Germline values: CDR1 SGHTA, CDR2 FQGNSA. The CDR3 consists of 15 residues. Trimming removed 5 bases from V and 4 bases from J; junction bases left unmatched: 4. The CDR3 nucleotides are TGTGCCAGCAGCGAGGGACAGGGGGTTTACAATGAGCAGTTCTTC. It is translated as CASSEGQGVYNEQFF.

The chain uses TRBV4-1 and TRBJ1-5, with D possibly TRBD1 on 5 matching bases. V was shortened by 4 bases and J by 7 bases, with 29 bases between the two germline ends. The germline V gene encodes CDR1 MGHRA and CDR2 YSYEKL. CDR3 length: 19 residues. The CDR3 coding sequence is TGCGCCAGCAGCCCAAGAGTAGGGGCGGCTTGGGGTGAGGAACAGCCCCAGCATTTT. It encodes CASSPRVGAAWGEEQPQHF.

The J gene is TRBJ1-2, the V gene TRBV5-4; the D gene is possibly TRBD1 (6 bases). The CDR3 totals 13 residues. The V end lost 0 bases, the J end lost 3 bases, and 6 bases lay between the germline ends. Germline lookup yields CDR1 SGHNT and CDR2 YYREEE (reference sequence). CDR3: CASSLEGDYGYTF. The CDR3 DNA is TGTGCCAGCAGCTTGGAGGGGGACTATGGCTACACCTTC.

V is TRBV5-5 and J is TRBJ1-1, with D possibly TRBD1 on 6 matching bases. Trimming removed 2 bases from V and 1 base from J, with 9 bases in between. The CDR3 spans 14 residues. From germline, CDR1 is SGHKS and CDR2 YYEKEE (reference sequence). The CDR3 DNA is TGTGCCAGCAGCTTAAGGGGGGGGAACACTGAAGCTTTCTTT. Protein product: CASSLRGGNTEAFF.

The chain has TRBV11-2 and TRBJ2-3; 14 nucleotides match TRBD2. Germline V gives CDR1 SGHAT, CDR2 FQNNGV. V was clipped by 0 bases and J by 2 bases; unmatched bases: 1. CDR3 length: 17 residues. The CDR3 loop reads CASSLETSGRVTDTQYF. The DNA for the CDR3 is TGTGCCAGCAGCTTAGAGACTAGCGGGAGGGTCACAGATACGCAGTATTTT. The full variable domain, in which reference TRBV11-2 and TRBJ2-3 provide the parts outside the CDR3, is EAGVAQSPRYKIIEKRQSVAFWCNPISGHATLYWYQQILGQGPKLLIQFQNNGVVDDSQLPKDRFSAERLKGVDSTLKIQPAKLEDSAVYLCASSLETSGRVTDTQYFGPGTRLTVL.

This clone has a handful of counts. This chain connects TRBV9 to TRBJ2-1, with D uncertain. V shed 3 bases and J shed 5 bases, with 15 bases lying between them. Germline assignment: CDR1 SGDLS and CDR2 YYNGEE. The CDR3 extends over 15 amino acids. CDR3 nucleotides: TGTGCCAGCAGCGCCCGGGTCCTAGGCCACAATGAGCAGTTCTTC. It yields the protein CASSARVLGHNEQFF.

The V gene is TRBV19, the J gene TRBJ1-5, with 7 bases lining up with TRBD1. Trimming took 6 bases from V and 4 from J; bases not matched to a gene: 6. In germline, CDR1 is LNHDA, CDR2 SQIVND (reference sequence). The CDR3 sequence is 14 residues long. CDR3 sequence reads: CASRTRQGNQPQHF. In DNA, the CDR3 is TGTGCCAGTAGAACACGACAGGGAAATCAGCCCCAGCATTTT.

The genes are TRBV5-1 and TRBJ2-2; 15 bases agree with TRBD2. Germline values: CDR1 SGHRS, CDR2 YFSETQ. This CDR3 has 18 residues. V lost 0 bases, J lost 3 bases, and 3 bases stayed unmatched. CDR3 residues: CASSLGTSGGAYTGELFF. CDR3 in DNA: TGCGCCAGCAGCTTGGGGACTAGCGGGGGGGCCTACACCGGGGAGCTGTTTTTT.